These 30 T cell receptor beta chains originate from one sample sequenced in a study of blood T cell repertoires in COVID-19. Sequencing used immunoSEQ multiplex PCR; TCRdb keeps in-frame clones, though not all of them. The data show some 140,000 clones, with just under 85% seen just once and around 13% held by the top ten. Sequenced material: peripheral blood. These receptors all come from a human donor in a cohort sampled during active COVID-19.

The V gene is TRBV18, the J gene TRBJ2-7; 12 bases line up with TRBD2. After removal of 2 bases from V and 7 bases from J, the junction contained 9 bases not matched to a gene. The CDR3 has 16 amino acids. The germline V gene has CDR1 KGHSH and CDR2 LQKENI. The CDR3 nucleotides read TGTGCCAGCTCACCATCCGGACTAGCGGGGATAGGAGAGCAGTACTTC. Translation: CASSPSGLAGIGEQYF.

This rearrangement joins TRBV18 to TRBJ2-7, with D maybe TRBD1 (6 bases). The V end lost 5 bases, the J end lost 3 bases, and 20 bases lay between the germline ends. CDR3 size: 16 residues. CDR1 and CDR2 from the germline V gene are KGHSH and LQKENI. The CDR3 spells CASSTRTAKVSYEQYF. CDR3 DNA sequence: TGTGCCAGCTCAACGAGGACAGCCAAGGTTAGCTACGAGCAGTACTTC.

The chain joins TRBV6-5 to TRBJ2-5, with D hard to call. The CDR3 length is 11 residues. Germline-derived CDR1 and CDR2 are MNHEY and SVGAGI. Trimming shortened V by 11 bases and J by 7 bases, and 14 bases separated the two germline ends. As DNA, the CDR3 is TGTGCCCACAGCTTATTCGGGACCCAGTACTTC. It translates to CAHSLFGTQYF.

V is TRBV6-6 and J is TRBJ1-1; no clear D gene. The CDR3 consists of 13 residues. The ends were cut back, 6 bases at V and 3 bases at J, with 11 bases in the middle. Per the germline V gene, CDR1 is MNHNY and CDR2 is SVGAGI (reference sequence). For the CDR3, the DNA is TGTGCCAGCAGGGCTGCGGGCGACACTGAAGCTTTCTTT. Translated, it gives CASRAAGDTEAFF.

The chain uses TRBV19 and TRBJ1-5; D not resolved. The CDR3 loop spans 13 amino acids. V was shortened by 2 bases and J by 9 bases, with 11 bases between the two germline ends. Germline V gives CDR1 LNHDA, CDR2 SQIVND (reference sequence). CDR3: CASSITVEGPQHF. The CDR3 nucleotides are TGTGCCAGTAGTATAACGGTGGAGGGGCCCCAGCATTTT.

The CDR3 sequence: CASTTQGGKNIQYF. CDR3 nucleotide sequence: TGTGCCAGCACCACTCAGGGTGGCAAAAACATTCAGTACTTC. The chain links TRBV28 to TRBJ2-4, with D tentatively TRBD1 (5 bases). Germline CDR1 is MDHEN and CDR2 is SYDVKM. V was pared by 7 bases and J by 3 bases, with 13 bases between. CDR3 length equals 14 residues.

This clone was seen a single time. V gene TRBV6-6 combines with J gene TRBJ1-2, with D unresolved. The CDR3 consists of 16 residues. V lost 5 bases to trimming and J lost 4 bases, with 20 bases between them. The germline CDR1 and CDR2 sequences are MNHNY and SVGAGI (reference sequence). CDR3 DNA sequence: TGTGCCAGCAGTAGACCCCGGGCCCTAACTAGCTATGGCTACACCTTC. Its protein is CASSRPRALTSYGYTF.

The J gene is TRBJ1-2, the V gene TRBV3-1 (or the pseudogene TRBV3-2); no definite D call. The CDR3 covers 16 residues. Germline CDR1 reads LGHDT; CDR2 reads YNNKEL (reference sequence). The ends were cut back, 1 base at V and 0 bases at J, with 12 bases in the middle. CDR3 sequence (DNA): TGTGCCAGCAGCCAAGGTCTACTGCTAGCTAACTATGGCTACACCTTC. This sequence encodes CASSQGLLLANYGYTF.

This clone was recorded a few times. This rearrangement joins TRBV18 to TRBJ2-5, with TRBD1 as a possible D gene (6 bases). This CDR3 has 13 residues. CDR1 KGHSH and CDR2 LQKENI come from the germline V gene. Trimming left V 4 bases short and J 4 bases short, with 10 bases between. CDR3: CASSQGDRETQYF. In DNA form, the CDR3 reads TGTGCCAGCTCACAGGGGGACCGAGAGACCCAGTACTTC.

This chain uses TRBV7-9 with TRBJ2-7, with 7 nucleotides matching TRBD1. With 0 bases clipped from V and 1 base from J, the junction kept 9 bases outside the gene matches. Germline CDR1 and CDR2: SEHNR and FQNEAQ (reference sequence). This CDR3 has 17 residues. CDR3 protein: CASSLAGTGAASYEQYF. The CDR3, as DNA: TGTGCCAGCAGCTTAGCTGGTACAGGGGCAGCGTCCTACGAGCAGTACTTC.

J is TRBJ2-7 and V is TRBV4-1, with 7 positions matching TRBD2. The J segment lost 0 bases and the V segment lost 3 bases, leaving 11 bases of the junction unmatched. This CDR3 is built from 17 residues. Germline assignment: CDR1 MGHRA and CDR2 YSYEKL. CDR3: CASSQESGRPSSYEQYF. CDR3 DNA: TGCGCCAGCAGCCAGGAATCCGGGAGGCCCAGCTCCTACGAGCAGTACTTC.

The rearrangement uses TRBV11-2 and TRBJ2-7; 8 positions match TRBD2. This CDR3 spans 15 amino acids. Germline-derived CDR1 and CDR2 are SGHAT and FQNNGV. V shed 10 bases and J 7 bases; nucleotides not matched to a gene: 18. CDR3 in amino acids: CATRRTSYTPTEQYF. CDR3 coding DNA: TGTGCCACTAGACGGACTAGCTATACACCTACGGAGCAGTACTTC.

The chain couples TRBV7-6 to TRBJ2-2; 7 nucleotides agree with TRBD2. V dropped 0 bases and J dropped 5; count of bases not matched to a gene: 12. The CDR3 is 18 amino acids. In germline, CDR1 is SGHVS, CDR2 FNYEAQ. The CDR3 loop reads CASSLAQGREMWTGELFF. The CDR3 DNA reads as TGTGCCAGCAGCTTAGCGCAAGGGCGGGAGATGTGGACCGGGGAGCTGTTTTTT.

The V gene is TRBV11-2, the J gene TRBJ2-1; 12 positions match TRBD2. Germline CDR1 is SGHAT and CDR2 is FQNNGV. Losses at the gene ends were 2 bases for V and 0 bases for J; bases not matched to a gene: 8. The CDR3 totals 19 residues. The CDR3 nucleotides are TGTGCCAGCAGCTTACGACTAGCGGGGGTAAAGAGCTCCTACAATGAGCAGTTCTTC. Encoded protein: CASSLRLAGVKSSYNEQFF.

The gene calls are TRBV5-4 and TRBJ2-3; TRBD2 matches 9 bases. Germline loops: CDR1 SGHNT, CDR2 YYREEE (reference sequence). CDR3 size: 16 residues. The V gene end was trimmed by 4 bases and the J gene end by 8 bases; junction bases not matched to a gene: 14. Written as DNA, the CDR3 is TGTGCCAGCAGCCCCGAGGGCGGGGGGGCCGCAGGTACGCAGTATTTT. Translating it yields CASSPEGGGAAGTQYF. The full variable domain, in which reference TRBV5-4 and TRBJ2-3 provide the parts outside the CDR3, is ETGVTQSPTHLIKTRGQQVTLRCSSQSGHNTVSWYQQALGQGPQFIFQYYREEENGRGNFPPRFSGLQFPNYSSELNVNALELDDSALYLCASSPEGGGAAGTQYFGPGTRLTVL.

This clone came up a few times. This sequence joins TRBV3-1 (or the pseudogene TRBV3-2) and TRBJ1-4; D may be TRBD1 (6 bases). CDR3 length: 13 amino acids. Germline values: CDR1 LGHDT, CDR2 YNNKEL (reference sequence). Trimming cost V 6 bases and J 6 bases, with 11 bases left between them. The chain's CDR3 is CASRQDSYEKLFF. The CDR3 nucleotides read TGTGCCAGCAGGCAGGACAGTTATGAAAAACTGTTTTTT.

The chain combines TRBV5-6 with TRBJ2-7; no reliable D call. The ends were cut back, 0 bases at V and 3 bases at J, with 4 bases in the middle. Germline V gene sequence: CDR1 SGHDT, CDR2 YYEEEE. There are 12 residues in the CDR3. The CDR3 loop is CASSLGYYEQYF. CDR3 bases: TGTGCCAGCAGCTTGGGTTACTACGAGCAGTACTTC.

This CDR3 reads CASATTRLSGANVLTF. The CDR3 nucleotides read TGCGCCAGCGCAACTACCCGACTCTCTGGGGCCAACGTCCTGACTTTC. The chain employs TRBV5-1 and TRBJ2-6; D unclear. There are 16 residues in the CDR3. Trimming stripped 7 bases from V and 0 bases from J, with 14 bases between. The germline V gene encodes CDR1 SGHRS and CDR2 YFSETQ.

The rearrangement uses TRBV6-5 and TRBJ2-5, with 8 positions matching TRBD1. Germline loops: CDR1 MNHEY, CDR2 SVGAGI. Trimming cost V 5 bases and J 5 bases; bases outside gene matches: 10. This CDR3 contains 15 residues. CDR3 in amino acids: CASSPLTGVRETQYF. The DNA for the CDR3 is TGTGCCAGCAGTCCCCTGACAGGGGTTCGGGAGACCCAGTACTTC.

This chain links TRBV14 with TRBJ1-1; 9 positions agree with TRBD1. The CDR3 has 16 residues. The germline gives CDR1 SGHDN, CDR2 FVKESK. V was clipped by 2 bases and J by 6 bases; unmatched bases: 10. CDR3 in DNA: TGTGCCAGCAGCCAACACTACAGGGGGCAGAGGGCTGAAGCTTTCTTT. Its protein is CASSQHYRGQRAEAFF.

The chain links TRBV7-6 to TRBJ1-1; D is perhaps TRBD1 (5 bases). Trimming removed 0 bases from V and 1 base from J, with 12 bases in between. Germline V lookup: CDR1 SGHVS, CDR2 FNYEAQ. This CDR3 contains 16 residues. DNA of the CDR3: TGTGCCAGCAGCTTAGCGTTCGGGGGGACGAACACTGAAGCTTTCTTT. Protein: CASSLAFGGTNTEAFF. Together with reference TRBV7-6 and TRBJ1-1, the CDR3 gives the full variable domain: GAGVSQSPRYKVTKRGQDVALRCDPISGHVSLYWYRQALGQGPEFLTYFNYEAQQDKSGLPNDRFSAERPEGSISTLTIQRTEQRDSAMYRCASSLAFGGTNTEAFFGQGTRLTVV.

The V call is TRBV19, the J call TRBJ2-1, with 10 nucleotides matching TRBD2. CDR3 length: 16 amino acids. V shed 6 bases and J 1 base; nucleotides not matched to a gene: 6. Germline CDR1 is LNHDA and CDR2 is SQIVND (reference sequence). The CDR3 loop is CASSPAGGISYNEQFF. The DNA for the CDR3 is TGTGCCAGTAGCCCAGCGGGGGGGATTTCCTACAATGAGCAGTTCTTC.

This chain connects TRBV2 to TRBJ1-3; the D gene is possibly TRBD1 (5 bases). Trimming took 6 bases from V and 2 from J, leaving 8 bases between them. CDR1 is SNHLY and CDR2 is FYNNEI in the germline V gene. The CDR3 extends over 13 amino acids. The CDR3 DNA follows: TGTGCCAGCAGAGCAGGGCCTGGAAACACCATATATTTT. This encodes CASRAGPGNTIYF.

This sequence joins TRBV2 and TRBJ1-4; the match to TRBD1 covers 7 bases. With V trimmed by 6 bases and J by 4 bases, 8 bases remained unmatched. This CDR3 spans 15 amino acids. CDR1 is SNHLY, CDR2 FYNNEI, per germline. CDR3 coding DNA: TGTGCCAGCAGCATAGACAGACAGGGTAATGAAAAACTGTTTTTT. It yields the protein CASSIDRQGNEKLFF.

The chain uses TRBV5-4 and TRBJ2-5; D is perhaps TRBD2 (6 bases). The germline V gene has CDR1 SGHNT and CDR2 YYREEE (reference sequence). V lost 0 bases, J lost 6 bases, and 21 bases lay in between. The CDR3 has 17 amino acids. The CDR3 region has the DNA TGTGCCAGCAGCTTGGGGAGGGACGTAGGGGAAGGAAAGACCCAGTACTTC. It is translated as CASSLGRDVGEGKTQYF.

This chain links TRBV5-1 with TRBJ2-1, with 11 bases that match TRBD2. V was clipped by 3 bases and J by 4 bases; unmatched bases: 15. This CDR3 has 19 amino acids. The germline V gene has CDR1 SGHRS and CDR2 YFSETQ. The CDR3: CASSSGTSGGERGYNEQFF. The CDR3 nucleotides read TGCGCCAGCAGCTCAGGGACTAGCGGAGGGGAGCGGGGTTACAATGAGCAGTTCTTC. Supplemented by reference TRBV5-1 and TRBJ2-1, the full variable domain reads KAGVTQTPRYLIKTRGQQVTLSCSPISGHRSVSWYQQTPGQGLQFLFEYFSETQRNKGNFPGRFSGRQFSNSRSEMNVSTLELGDSALYLCASSSGTSGGERGYNEQFFGPGTRLTVL.

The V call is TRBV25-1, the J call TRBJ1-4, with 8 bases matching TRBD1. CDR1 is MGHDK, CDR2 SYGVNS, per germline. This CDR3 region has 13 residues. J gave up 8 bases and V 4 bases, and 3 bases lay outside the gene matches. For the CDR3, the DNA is TGTGCCAGCAGTGGGCGGACAGGGGAAAAACTGTTTTTT. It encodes CASSGRTGEKLFF.

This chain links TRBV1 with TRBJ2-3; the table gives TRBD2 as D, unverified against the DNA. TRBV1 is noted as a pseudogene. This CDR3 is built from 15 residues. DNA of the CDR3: TGCACCAGCAGCTGGCAAGACTACTACACAGATACGCAGTATTTT. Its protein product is CTSSWQDYYTDTQYF.

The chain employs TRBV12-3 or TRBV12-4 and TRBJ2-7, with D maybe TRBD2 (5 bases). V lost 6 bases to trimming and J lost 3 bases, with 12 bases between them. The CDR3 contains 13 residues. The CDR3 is CASSPGLNYEQYF. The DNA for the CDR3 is TGTGCCAGCAGCCCCGGACTTAACTACGAGCAGTACTTC.

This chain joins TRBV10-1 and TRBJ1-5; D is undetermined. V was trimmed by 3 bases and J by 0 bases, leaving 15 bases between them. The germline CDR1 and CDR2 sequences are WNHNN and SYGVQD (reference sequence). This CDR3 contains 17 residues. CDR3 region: CASSDGNSLYSNQPQHF. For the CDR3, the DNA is TGCGCCAGCAGTGACGGGAACAGTCTCTATAGCAATCAGCCCCAGCATTTT.